These 26 T cell receptor beta chains originate from one sample sequenced in a study of OX40 agonist ivuxolimab in advanced cancers. TCRdb's table, derived via immunoSEQ multiplex PCR, lists solely in-frame clones and lacks some. The table shows over 75,000 clones, with approximately 94% occurring only once. Source: CD4+ or CD8+ T cells sorted from blood, taken in a trial of the OX40 agonist ivuxolimab. The source is an adult with an advanced solid tumor such as melanoma, head and neck, liver or kidney cancer.

Points on this clone: A read error may account for a junction end that differs from germline. CDR3 sequence: CASNYSGTEAFF. The CDR3 DNA reads as TGTGCCAGCAATTACTCGGGAACTGAAGCTTTCTTT. The J gene is TRBJ1-1, the V gene TRBV6-6; D gene uncertain. The CDR3 sequence is 12 residues long. The germline V gene has CDR1 MNHNY and CDR2 SVGAGI (reference sequence).

The chain links TRBV6-5 to TRBJ1-5, with TRBD1 as a possible D gene (5 bases). Trimming stripped 3 bases from V and 7 bases from J, with 13 bases between. The CDR3 covers 14 residues. The germline V gene has CDR1 MNHEY and CDR2 SVGAGI. CDR3 nucleotide sequence: TGTGCCAGCAGTTATGATAAAGGGGTGCAGCCCCAGCATTTT. Protein sequence: CASSYDKGVQPQHF.

The V and J genes are TRBV4-1 and TRBJ2-3; TRBD2 matches 12 bases. In germline, CDR1 is MGHRA, CDR2 YSYEKL. The ends lost 1 base at V and 8 bases at J; junction bases unmatched: 7. CDR3 size: 16 residues. The CDR3 region is CASSQVASGGAGTQYF. CDR3 coding DNA: TGCGCCAGCAGCCAAGTGGCTAGCGGGGGGGCCGGTACGCAGTATTTT.

The chain uses TRBV5-8 and TRBJ2-2, with D hard to call. The CDR3 has 14 amino acids. V lost 2 bases and J lost 0, with 5 bases in between. Germline assignment: CDR1 SGHTS and CDR2 YDEGEE. This chain's CDR3 is CASSFGTNTGELFF. The CDR3 DNA follows: TGTGCCAGCAGCTTCGGCACGAACACCGGGGAGCTGTTTTTT.

The gene calls are TRBV7-3 and TRBJ1-1, with 7 nucleotides matching TRBD1. CDR1 and CDR2 from the germline V gene are SGHTA and FQGTGA. CDR3 length: 14 residues. V was pared by 6 bases and J by 3 bases, with 7 bases of the junction left unmatched. The CDR3 is CASSLRGSDTEAFF. DNA for the CDR3: TGTGCCAGCAGTCTCAGGGGGTCGGACACTGAAGCTTTCTTT.

This rearrangement joins TRBV2 to TRBJ2-7; D unclear. V lost 4 bases and J lost 5, with 12 bases in between. This CDR3 spans 13 amino acids. Germline V CDR1 and CDR2: SNHLY, FYNNEI. Here the CDR3 reads CASSGRLNDEQYF. The CDR3 nucleotides read TGTGCCAGCAGTGGTCGCCTCAACGACGAGCAGTACTTC.

V is TRBV6-1 and J is TRBJ1-2; D remains unclear. The length of the CDR3 is 13 residues. Trimming pared 4 bases from V and 2 bases from J, leaving 8 bases between. Germline V gene lookup returns CDR1 MNHNS and CDR2 SASEGT. This CDR3 reads CASSVVENYGYTF. The DNA of the CDR3 is TGTGCCAGCAGTGTGGTAGAAAACTATGGCTACACCTTC.

This clone has a single count. This chain joins TRBV4-2 and TRBJ1-1; D is possibly TRBD1 (5 bases). The CDR3 runs to 17 residues. Germline V CDR1 and CDR2: LGHNA, YNFKEQ. The V end lost 1 base, the J end lost 0 bases, and 15 bases lay between the germline ends. Here the CDR3 DNA reads TGTGCCAGCAGCCAAGCCCTCGAGACAGTGATGAACACTGAAGCTTTCTTT. This gives the protein CASSQALETVMNTEAFF.

The genes are TRBV7-9 and TRBJ1-3, with a weak D call TRBD1 (6 bases). Germline V gene lookup returns CDR1 SEHNR and CDR2 FQNEAQ (reference sequence). CDR3 size: 14 residues. V was shortened by 2 bases and J by 1 base, with 6 bases between the two germline ends. CDR3 sequence (DNA): TGTGCCAGCAGCTTAACAGGGTCTGGAAACACCATATATTTT. It encodes CASSLTGSGNTIYF. The whole variable domain, remainder taken from reference TRBV7-9 and TRBJ1-3, is DTGVSQNPRHKITKRGQNVTFRCDPISEHNRLYWYRQTLGQGPEFLTYFQNEAQLEKSRLLSDRFSAERPKGSFSTLEIQRTEQGDSAMYLCASSLTGSGNTIYFGEGSWLTVV.

This rearrangement joins TRBV19 to TRBJ2-1; 7 bases are shared with TRBD2. V was pared by 6 bases and J by 7 bases, with 9 bases of the junction left unmatched. The CDR3 runs 14 residues. CDR1 is LNHDA and CDR2 is SQIVND in the germline V gene (reference sequence). This CDR3 is CASRDPGLGNEQFF. The CDR3, as DNA: TGTGCCAGTAGAGACCCTGGACTAGGTAATGAGCAGTTCTTC.

The rearrangement uses TRBV13 and TRBJ2-7; 11 nucleotides agree with TRBD2. The CDR3 is 15 amino acids. V was clipped by 4 bases and J by 1 base; unmatched bases: 3. Germline CDR1 is PRHDT and CDR2 is FYEKMQ (reference sequence). The CDR3 reads CASSSRLAGSYEQYF. CDR3 bases: TGTGCCAGCAGCTCCCGACTAGCGGGATCCTACGAGCAGTACTTC.

The chain recombines TRBV5-4 with TRBJ2-7; 7 bases are shared with TRBD1. From germline, CDR1 is SGHNT and CDR2 YYREEE (reference sequence). The CDR3 sequence is 14 residues long. V lost 3 bases to trimming and J lost 3 bases; unmatched junction nucleotides: 6. The CDR3 region has the DNA TGTGCCAGCAGCTCCCGGGACAGACTCTACGAGCAGTACTTC. It codes for CASSSRDRLYEQYF. Together with reference TRBV5-4 and TRBJ2-7, the CDR3 gives the full variable domain: ETGVTQSPTHLIKTRGQQVTLRCSSQSGHNTVSWYQQALGQGPQFIFQYYREEENGRGNFPPRFSGLQFPNYSSELNVNALELDDSALYLCASSSRDRLYEQYFGPGTRLTVT.

The CDR3 region is CASSSHRAVNEKLFF. The CDR3 region has the DNA TGTGCCAGCAGCTCCCACAGGGCTGTTAATGAAAAACTGTTTTTT. This chain connects TRBV7-2 to TRBJ1-4; possibly TRBD1 for D (6 bases). V was trimmed by 4 bases and J by 4 bases, leaving 13 bases between them. This CDR3 has 15 amino acids. Germline V gene sequence: CDR1 SGHTA, CDR2 FQGNSA. The full variable domain, in which reference TRBV7-2 and TRBJ1-4 provide the parts outside the CDR3, is GAGVSQSPSNKVTEKGKDVELRCDPISGHTALYWYRQSLGQGLEFLIYFQGNSAPDKSGLPSDRFSAERTGGSVSTLTIQRTQQEDSAVYLCASSSHRAVNEKLFFGSGTQLSVL.

The count of this clone is one. This chain joins TRBV10-3 and TRBJ2-7; D call uncertain. The ends were cut back, 2 bases at V and 1 base at J, with 9 bases in the middle. CDR3 size: 14 residues. Germline V gene sequence: CDR1 ENHRY, CDR2 SYGVKD. The CDR3 sequence: CAISEPTDSYEQYF. DNA of the CDR3: TGTGCCATCAGTGAGCCTACAGATTCCTACGAGCAGTACTTC.

This chain links TRBV19 with TRBJ2-7; the D is unclear. CDR1 and CDR2 from the germline V gene are LNHDA and SQIVND (reference sequence). The CDR3 length is 14 residues. V was cut by 7 bases and J by 1 base, with 14 bases left in between. The CDR3, as DNA: TGTGCCAGTACCCCCAGTTTTCGATCCTACGAGCAGTACTTC. This sequence encodes CASTPSFRSYEQYF.

The rearrangement links TRBV4-1 to TRBJ1-4; unclear D gene. The germline V gene has CDR1 MGHRA and CDR2 YSYEKL. V was trimmed by 1 base and J by 2 bases, leaving 17 bases between them. This CDR3 is 18 amino acids long. The CDR3 region is CASSQAGVFTSTNEKLFF. DNA for the CDR3: TGCGCCAGCAGCCAAGCTGGGGTGTTTACGTCCACTAATGAAAAACTGTTTTTT.

The CDR3 DNA is TGCGCCAGCAGCTTGGGGCATATCTCCTACAATGAGCAGTTCTTC. Protein sequence: CASSLGHISYNEQFF. The genes are TRBV5-1 and TRBJ2-1; D is unclear. This CDR3 has 15 amino acids. V dropped 0 bases and J dropped 0 bases, with 7 bases sitting between them. CDR1 and CDR2 from the germline V gene are SGHRS and YFSETQ. The entire variable domain, with the rest obtained from reference TRBV5-1 and TRBJ2-1, is as follows: KAGVTQTPRYLIKTRGQQVTLSCSPISGHRSVSWYQQTPGQGLQFLFEYFSETQRNKGNFPGRFSGRQFSNSRSEMNVSTLELGDSALYLCASSLGHISYNEQFFGPGTRLTVL.

The chain couples TRBV6-5 to TRBJ1-5; D gene ambiguous. V lost 2 bases and J lost 2, with 7 bases in between. The CDR3 covers 14 residues. Germline values: CDR1 MNHEY, CDR2 SVGAGI. The CDR3 here is CASSYEFGNQPQHF. CDR3 nucleotides: TGTGCCAGCAGTTACGAGTTTGGCAATCAGCCCCAGCATTTT.

The rearrangement uses TRBV7-3 and TRBJ1-5; tentative D call: TRBD1 (5 bases). Looked up from germline, CDR1 is SGHTA and CDR2 is FQGTGA. V was pared by 5 bases and J by 7 bases, with 18 bases between. This CDR3 is 15 amino acids long. The chain's CDR3 is CASSLKFPQGQPQHF. CDR3 nucleotides: TGTGCCAGCAGCCTTAAGTTCCCCCAGGGACAGCCCCAGCATTTT.

This chain links TRBV5-4 with TRBJ1-1, with 9 bases lining up with TRBD1. The CDR3 contains 15 residues. Germline loops: CDR1 SGHNT, CDR2 YYREEE (reference sequence). V lost 6 bases, J lost 0 bases, and 6 bases stayed unmatched. CDR3 in amino acids: CASTWDRDLNTEAFF. CDR3 in DNA: TGTGCCAGCACCTGGGACAGGGACTTGAACACTGAAGCTTTCTTT.

The CDR3 DNA is TGTGCCAGCAGCTGGGACTTCAATGAGCAGTTCTTC. Its translation: CASSWDFNEQFF. This chain joins TRBV7-2 and TRBJ2-1; D might be TRBD2 (6 bases). Germline lookup yields CDR1 SGHTA and CDR2 FQGNSA. V was shortened by 4 bases and J by 6 bases, with 7 bases between the two germline ends. The CDR3 runs to 12 residues.

V gene TRBV27 combines with J gene TRBJ2-1; TRBD1 might be the D (5 bases). This CDR3 has 13 residues. The V gene lost 3 bases and the J gene lost 7 bases, with 10 bases spanning the gap. Germline loops: CDR1 MNHEY, CDR2 SMNVEV (reference sequence). CDR3 nucleotides: TGTGCCAGCAGTTTGGGCAGGGTAAATGAGCAGTTCTTC. Protein sequence: CASSLGRVNEQFF.

The chain recombines TRBV9 with TRBJ2-1; 8 nucleotides match TRBD2. Germline V gives CDR1 SGDLS, CDR2 YYNGEE. V lost 4 bases and J lost 7; bases outside the gene matches: 10. The CDR3 is 15 amino acids. The CDR3 here is CASSPEGGGPNEQFF. The CDR3, as DNA: TGTGCCAGCAGCCCCGAGGGCGGGGGGCCTAATGAGCAGTTCTTC.

The chain links TRBV13 to TRBJ2-1; D not certain. V lost 4 bases and J lost 4, with 8 bases in between. This CDR3 spans 13 amino acids. Germline V lookup: CDR1 PRHDT, CDR2 FYEKMQ (reference sequence). The CDR3 spells CASSYLHYNEQFF. CDR3 nucleotides: TGTGCCAGCAGCTATCTCCATTACAATGAGCAGTTCTTC. Drawing the rest from reference TRBV13 and TRBJ2-1, the complete variable domain is AAGVIQSPRHLIKEKRETATLKCYPIPRHDTVYWYQQGPGQDPQFLISFYEKMQSDKGSIPDRFSAQQFSDYHSELNMSSLELGDSALYFCASSYLHYNEQFFGPGTRLTVL.

The J gene is TRBJ2-1, the V gene TRBV2; D gene unclear. The CDR3 contains 13 residues. CDR1 SNHLY and CDR2 FYNNEI come from the germline V gene. V dropped 3 bases and J dropped 4 bases, with 7 bases sitting between them. The CDR3 sequence: CASSENPYNEQFF. CDR3 nucleotide sequence: TGTGCCAGCAGTGAGAACCCGTACAATGAGCAGTTCTTC. The full variable domain, its missing parts supplied by reference TRBV2 and TRBJ2-1, is EPEVTQTPSHQVTQMGQEVILRCVPISNHLYFYWYRQILGQKVEFLVSFYNNEISEKSEIFDDQFSVERPDGSNFTLKIRSTKLEDSAMYFCASSENPYNEQFFGPGTRLTVL.

CDR3 sequence reads: CASEGESVEQYF. The CDR3 DNA reads TGTGCCAGTGAGGGGGAAAGTGTCGAGCAGTACTTC. The J gene is TRBJ2-7, the V gene TRBV2, with D perhaps matching TRBD1 (6 bases). V was shortened by 9 bases and J by 6 bases, with 15 bases between the two germline ends. The CDR3 is 12 amino acids. Germline CDR1 and CDR2: SNHLY and FYNNEI.